This T cell receptor (beta chain) emerged from a study of T cell repertoires in cytomegalovirus infection (dated by TCRdb to between 2018 and 2021). Regarding the research as a whole: The HLA type of each donor mattered for the analysis, because public TCR beta signatures pointed to carriage of CMV infection along with the matching HLA type.

V is reduced by 1 base and J by 2 bases, leaving a spacing of 8 bases between them. CDR1 SEHNR and CDR2 FQNEAQ are derived from the germline V gene (reference sequence). From the cysteine through the phenylalanine, the CDR3 covers 14 amino acids. Just the 42-base CDR3 DNA is kept, in frame starting at base 1. As to this clonotype: This clone's antigen is unknown. The record has no base qualities; no much larger clone is one base away.

The instrument was an Illumina HiSeq 1500. TCRdb reprocessing: public reads trimmed at Q25 with fastp, clones called with MiXCR, in-frame beta chains kept. Each CDR3 protein appears once, grouped with its most common genes and DNA. This sample is represented by more than 400,000 distinct CDR3 sequences; around a quarter of them were singletons. Jointly, the top ten make up less than 15% of the sample. Findings and caveats that apply to the study as a whole: In the ex vivo response, HLA-C-restricted CMV-specific TCR beta clonotypes were dominant, and in two of eight donors the single most frequent clonotype came from this HLA-C-restricted group. Carriers of CMV infection plus the relevant HLA type were discriminated by the cumulative frequency of public TCR beta family members in the study cohort and in an independent roughly 400-donor cohort.

The clonotype was recovered from a human donor in good health (CMV status not recorded). Some clones in this sample may be carry-over from other donors' samples. The V gene is TRBV7-9 and the J gene is TRBJ1-2; confidence is insufficient to name the D gene. Input material: PBMCs. CDR3 region: CASSLGNGNYGYTF. The sequenced DNA: TGTGCCAGCAGCTTAGGGAATGGGAACTATGGCTACACCTTC.